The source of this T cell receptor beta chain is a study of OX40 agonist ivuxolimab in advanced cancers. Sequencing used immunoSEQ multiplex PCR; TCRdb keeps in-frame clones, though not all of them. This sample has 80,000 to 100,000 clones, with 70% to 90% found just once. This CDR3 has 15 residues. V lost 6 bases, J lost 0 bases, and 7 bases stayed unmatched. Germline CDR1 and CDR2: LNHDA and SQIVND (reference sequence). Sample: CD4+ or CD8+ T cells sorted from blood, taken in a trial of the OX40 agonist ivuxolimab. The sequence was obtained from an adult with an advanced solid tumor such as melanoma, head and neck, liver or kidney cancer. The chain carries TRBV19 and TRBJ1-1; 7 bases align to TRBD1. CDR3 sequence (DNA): TGTGCCAGTAGAAGACAGGGAATTTTGAACACTGAAGCTTTCTTT. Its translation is CASRRQGILNTEAFF.